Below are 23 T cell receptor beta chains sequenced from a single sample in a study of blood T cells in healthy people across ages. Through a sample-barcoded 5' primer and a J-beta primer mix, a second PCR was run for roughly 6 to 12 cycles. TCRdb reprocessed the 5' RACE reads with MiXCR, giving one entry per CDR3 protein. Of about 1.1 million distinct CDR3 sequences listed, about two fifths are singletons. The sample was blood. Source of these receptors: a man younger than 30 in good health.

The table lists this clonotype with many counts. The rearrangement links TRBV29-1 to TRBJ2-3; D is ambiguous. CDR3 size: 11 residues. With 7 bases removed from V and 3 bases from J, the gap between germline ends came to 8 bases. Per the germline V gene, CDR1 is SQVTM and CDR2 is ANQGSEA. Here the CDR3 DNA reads TGCAGCGCTGTGTTTACAGATACGCAGTATTTT. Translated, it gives CSAVFTDTQYF.

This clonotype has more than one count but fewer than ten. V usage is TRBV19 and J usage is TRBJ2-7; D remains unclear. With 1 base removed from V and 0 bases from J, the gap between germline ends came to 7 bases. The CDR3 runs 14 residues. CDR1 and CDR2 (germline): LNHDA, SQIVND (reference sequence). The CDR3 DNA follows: TGTGCCAGTAGTATAGTTGGTAGCTCCTACGAGCAGTACTTC. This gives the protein CASSIVGSSYEQYF.

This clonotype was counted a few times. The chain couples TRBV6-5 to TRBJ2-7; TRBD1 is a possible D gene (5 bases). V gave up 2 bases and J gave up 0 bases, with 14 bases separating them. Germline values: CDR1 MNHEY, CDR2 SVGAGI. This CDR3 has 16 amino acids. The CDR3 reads CASSYRNRPSSYEQYF. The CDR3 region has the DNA TGTGCCAGCAGTTACCGGAACAGGCCGAGCTCCTACGAGCAGTACTTC.

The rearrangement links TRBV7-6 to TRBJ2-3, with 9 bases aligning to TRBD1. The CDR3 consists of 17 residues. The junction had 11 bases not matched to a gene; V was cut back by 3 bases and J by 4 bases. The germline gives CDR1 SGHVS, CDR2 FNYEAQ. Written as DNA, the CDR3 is TGTGCCAGCAGCTTTCGAACAGGGGGCGCGGAAGCAGATACGCAGTATTTT. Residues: CASSFRTGGAEADTQYF.

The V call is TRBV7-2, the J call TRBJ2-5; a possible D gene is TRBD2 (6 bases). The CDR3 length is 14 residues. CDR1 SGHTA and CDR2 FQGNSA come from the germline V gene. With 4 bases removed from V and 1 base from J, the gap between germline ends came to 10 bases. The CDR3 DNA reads TGTGCCAGCAGCTCATCTAGCGTCCAAGAGACCCAGTACTTC. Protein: CASSSSSVQETQYF.

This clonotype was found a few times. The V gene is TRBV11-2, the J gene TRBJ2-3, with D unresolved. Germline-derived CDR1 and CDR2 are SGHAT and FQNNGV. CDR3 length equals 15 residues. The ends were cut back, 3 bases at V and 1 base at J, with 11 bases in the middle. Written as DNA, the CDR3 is TGTGCCAGCAGCTTTCTGACACCCCGCACAGATACGCAGTATTTT. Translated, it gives CASSFLTPRTDTQYF.

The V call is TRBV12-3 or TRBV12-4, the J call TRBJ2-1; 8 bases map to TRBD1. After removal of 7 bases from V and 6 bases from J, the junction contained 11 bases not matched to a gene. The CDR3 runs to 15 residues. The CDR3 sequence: CASTNDRGSCNEQFF. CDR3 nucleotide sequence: TGTGCCAGCACCAACGACAGGGGTTCTTGCAATGAGCAGTTCTTC.

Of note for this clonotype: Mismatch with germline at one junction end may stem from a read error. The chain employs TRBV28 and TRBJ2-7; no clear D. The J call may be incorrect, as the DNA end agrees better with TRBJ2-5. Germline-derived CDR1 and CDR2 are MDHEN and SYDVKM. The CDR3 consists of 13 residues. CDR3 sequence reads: CASSLSQIETQYF. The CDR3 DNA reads TGTGCCAGTAGTTTAAGTCAGATAGAGACCCAGTACTTC.

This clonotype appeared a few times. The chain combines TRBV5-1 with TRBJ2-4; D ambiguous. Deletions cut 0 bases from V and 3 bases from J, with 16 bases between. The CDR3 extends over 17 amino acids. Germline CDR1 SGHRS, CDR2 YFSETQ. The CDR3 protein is CASSLAPAADGKNIQYF. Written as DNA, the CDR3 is TGCGCCAGCAGCTTGGCCCCGGCGGCCGATGGCAAAAACATTCAGTACTTC.

CDR3 nucleotides: TGTGCCAGCAGTGACACGTCCTACGAGCAGTACTTC. The encoded protein is CASSDTSYEQYF. This rearrangement joins TRBV2 to TRBJ2-7; no definite D call. This CDR3 is built from 12 residues. The germline CDR1 and CDR2 sequences are SNHLY and FYNNEI. Trimming removed 3 bases from V and 1 base from J, with 4 bases in between.

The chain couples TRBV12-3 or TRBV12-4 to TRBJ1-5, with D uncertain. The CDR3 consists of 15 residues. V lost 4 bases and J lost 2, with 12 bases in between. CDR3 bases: TGTGCCAGCAGTTGGCGGGGTGAGGGCAATCAGCCCCAGCATTTT. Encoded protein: CASSWRGEGNQPQHF.

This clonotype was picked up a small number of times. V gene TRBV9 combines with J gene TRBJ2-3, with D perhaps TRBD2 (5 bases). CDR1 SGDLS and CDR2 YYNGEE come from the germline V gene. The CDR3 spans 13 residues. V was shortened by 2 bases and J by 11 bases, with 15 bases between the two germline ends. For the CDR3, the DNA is TGTGCCAGCAGCGTCCGAGCGGACGACTTGCAGTATTTT. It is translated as CASSVRADDLQYF. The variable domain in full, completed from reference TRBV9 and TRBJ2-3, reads DSGVTQTPKHLITATGQRVTLRCSPRSGDLSVYWYQQSLDQGLQFLIQYYNGEERAKGNILERFSAQQFPDLHSELNLSSLELGDSALYFCASSVRADDLQYFGPGTRLTVL.

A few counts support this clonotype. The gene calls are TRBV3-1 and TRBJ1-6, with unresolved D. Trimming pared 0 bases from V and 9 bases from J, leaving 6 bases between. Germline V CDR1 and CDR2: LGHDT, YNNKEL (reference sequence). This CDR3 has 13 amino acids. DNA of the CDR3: TGTGCCAGCAGCCAAGAACTCCTTTCACCCCTCCACTTT. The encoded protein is CASSQELLSPLHF.

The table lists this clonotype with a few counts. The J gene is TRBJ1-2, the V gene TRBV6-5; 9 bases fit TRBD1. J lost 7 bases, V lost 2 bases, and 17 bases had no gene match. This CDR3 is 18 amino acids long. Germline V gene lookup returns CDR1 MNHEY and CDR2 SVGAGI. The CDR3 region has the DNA TGTGCCAGCAGTTACACCGGGACAGGGTCCCAACCAAGGCGTGGCTACACCTTC. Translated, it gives CASSYTGTGSQPRRGYTF.

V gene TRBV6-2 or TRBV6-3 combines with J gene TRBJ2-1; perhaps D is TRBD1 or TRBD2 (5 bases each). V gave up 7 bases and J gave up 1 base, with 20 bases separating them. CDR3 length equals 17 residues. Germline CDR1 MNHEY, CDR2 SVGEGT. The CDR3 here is CASIKSGGAGSYNEQFF. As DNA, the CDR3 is TGTGCCAGCATTAAATCTGGAGGAGCAGGGTCCTACAATGAGCAGTTCTTC.

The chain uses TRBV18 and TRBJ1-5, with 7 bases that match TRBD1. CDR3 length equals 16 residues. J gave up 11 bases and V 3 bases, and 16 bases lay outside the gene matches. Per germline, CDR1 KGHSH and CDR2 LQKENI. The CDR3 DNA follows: TGTGCCAGCTCACCCAACGGGACAGCTACCCCCCAGGCCCAGCATTTT. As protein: CASSPNGTATPQAQHF.

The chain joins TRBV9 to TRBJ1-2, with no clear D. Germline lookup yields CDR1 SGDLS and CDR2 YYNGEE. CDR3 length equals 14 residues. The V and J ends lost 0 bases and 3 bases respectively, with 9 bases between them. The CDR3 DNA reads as TGTGCCAGCAGCGTAGAGGACCCGGACTATGGCTACACCTTC. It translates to CASSVEDPDYGYTF.

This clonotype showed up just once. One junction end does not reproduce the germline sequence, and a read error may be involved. The CDR3 reads CASSFSDSGSYGYAF. CDR3 sequence (DNA): TGTGCCAGCAGTTTTAGCGACAGCGGCTCCTATGGCTACGCCTTC. This chain links TRBV12-3 or TRBV12-4 with TRBJ1-2; the D gene is possibly TRBD1 (5 bases). The CDR3 length is 15 residues.

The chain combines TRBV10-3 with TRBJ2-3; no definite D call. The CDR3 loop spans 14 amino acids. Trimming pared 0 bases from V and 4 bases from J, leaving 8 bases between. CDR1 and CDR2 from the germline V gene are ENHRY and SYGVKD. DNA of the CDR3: TGTGCCATCAGTGAGTCTCGCAGCGCAGATACGCAGTATTTT. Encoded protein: CAISESRSADTQYF.

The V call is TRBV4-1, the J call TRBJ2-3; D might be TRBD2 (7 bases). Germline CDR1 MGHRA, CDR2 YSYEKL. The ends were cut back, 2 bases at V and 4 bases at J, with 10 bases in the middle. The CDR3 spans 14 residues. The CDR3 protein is CASSQKGGPDTQYF. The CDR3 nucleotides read TGCGCCAGCAGCCAAAAGGGGGGGCCAGATACGCAGTATTTT.

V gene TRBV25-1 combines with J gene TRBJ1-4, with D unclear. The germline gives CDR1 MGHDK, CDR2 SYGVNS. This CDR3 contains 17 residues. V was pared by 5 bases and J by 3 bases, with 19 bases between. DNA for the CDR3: TGTGCCAGCAGTTATAGCACCATACATCCAGCTAATGAAAAACTGTTTTTT. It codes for CASSYSTIHPANEKLFF.

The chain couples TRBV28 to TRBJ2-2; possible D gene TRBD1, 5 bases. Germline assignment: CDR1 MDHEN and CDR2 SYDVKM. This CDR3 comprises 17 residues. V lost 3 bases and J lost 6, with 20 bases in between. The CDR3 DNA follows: TGTGCCAGCAGTTTTTGGGGCAGTCAGACCGGGTCCGGGGAGCTGTTTTTT. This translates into CASSFWGSQTGSGELFF.

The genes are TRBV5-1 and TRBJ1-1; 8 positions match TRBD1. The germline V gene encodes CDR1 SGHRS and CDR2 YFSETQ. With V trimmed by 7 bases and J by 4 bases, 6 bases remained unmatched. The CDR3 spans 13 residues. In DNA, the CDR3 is TGCGCCAGCGGTTCCGACAGGGGCACTGAAGCTTTCTTT. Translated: CASGSDRGTEAFF.